One and the same sample provided the 32 T cell receptor beta chains below, sequenced in a study of post-analysis software for immune sequencing data. General study results and limits: Higher frequency in patients than in controls was seen for about five TRBV segments, with TRBV5-6, TRBV5-1 and TRBV20-1 among them.

Researchers reported that TCR beta cDNA libraries carried unique molecular identifiers. TCRdb used MiXCR to reprocess the PCR reads, holding one entry per CDR3 protein. The sample has approximately 660,000 distinct CDR3 sequences; around 64% are singletons. Their specific antigens are unknown. Sequencing used blood. These receptor sequences come from a girl aged 2 to 10 with multiple sclerosis.

This clonotype appeared a few times. This chain uses TRBV9 with TRBJ2-5; D possibly uses TRBD1 or TRBD2 (6 bases each). Germline V CDR1 and CDR2: SGDLS, YYNGEE. Trimming cost V 0 bases and J 1 base, with 10 bases left between them. This CDR3 comprises 15 residues. Here the CDR3 DNA reads TGTGCCAGCAGCGTAGCCGGGGGCCTCCAAGAGACCCAGTACTTC. Its protein product is CASSVAGGLQETQYF.

The chain recombines TRBV5-6 with TRBJ1-1; the match to TRBD1 covers 9 bases. The CDR3 length is 15 residues. The V gene end was trimmed by 4 bases and the J gene end by 6 bases; junction bases not matched to a gene: 10. CDR1 SGHDT and CDR2 YYEEEE come from the germline V gene. CDR3 residues: CASSETGTGTSEAFF. Written as DNA, the CDR3 is TGTGCCAGCAGCGAGACCGGGACAGGGACATCTGAAGCTTTCTTT.

This rearrangement joins TRBV29-1 to TRBJ1-2, with TRBD1 as a possible D gene (5 bases). There are 13 residues in the CDR3. CDR1 and CDR2 from the germline V gene are SQVTM and ANQGSEA. Trimming stripped 6 bases from V and 10 bases from J, with 21 bases between. The CDR3 DNA sequence: TGCAGCGTGGCGGGACCGCATATTTCGGTCTACACCTTC. Amino acids: CSVAGPHISVYTF.

The CDR3 DNA follows: TGCAGCGTTGAGCGGCAGGGGGCTCAAGACTACACCTTC. Amino acids: CSVERQGAQDYTF. This chain links TRBV29-1 with TRBJ1-2; 8 bases are a match to TRBD1. V was pared by 3 bases and J by 10 bases, with 10 bases of the junction left unmatched. The CDR3 sequence is 13 residues long. Per the germline V gene, CDR1 is SQVTM and CDR2 is ANQGSEA.

This rearrangement joins TRBV5-1 to TRBJ2-7; D is possibly TRBD2 (5 bases). The CDR3 is 13 residues long. The germline V gene encodes CDR1 SGHRS and CDR2 YFSETQ. Between the trimmed V and J ends, which lost 0 bases and 5 bases, there was a span of 9 bases. The DNA of the CDR3 is TGCGCCAGCAGCTTGGGGATCGGGAACGAGCAGTACTTC. This codes for CASSLGIGNEQYF.

The chain combines TRBV29-1 with TRBJ1-2; D not certain. With 7 bases removed from V and 7 bases from J, the gap between germline ends came to 19 bases. The CDR3 loop spans 13 amino acids. CDR1 SQVTM and CDR2 ANQGSEA come from the germline V gene. CDR3 region: CSDVEQSGPGYTF. The CDR3 DNA is TGCAGCGACGTCGAGCAATCCGGTCCTGGCTACACCTTC.

The chain carries TRBV5-1 and TRBJ2-1; tentatively, D is TRBD1 (6 bases). Germline V gene data show CDR1 as SGHRS and CDR2 as YFSETQ. Deletions cut 5 bases from V and 9 bases from J, with 15 bases between. The length of the CDR3 is 13 residues. The CDR3 DNA reads as TGCGCCAGCAGGATATCCCAGGGGCTTGAGCAGTTCTTC. This translates into CASRISQGLEQFF.

The V gene is TRBV24-1, the J gene TRBJ2-1; 13 bases fit TRBD2. Looked up from germline, CDR1 is KGHDR and CDR2 is SFDVKD. The CDR3 covers 16 residues. J was trimmed by 5 bases and V by 9 bases; bases with no gene match: 9. In DNA form, the CDR3 reads TGTGCCACCTCCCAGACTAGCGGGGGGCCACACAATGAGCAGTTCTTC. This codes for CATSQTSGGPHNEQFF.

This clonotype was seen just once. The chain employs TRBV5-1 and TRBJ1-1, with 9 bases aligning to TRBD1. The CDR3 extends over 18 amino acids. V shed 2 bases, J shed 1 base, and the junction held 12 bases outside the gene matches. In germline, CDR1 is SGHRS, CDR2 YFSETQ. CDR3 bases: TGCGCCAGCAGCTTAAACCGGCCGACAGGGGGTGGGAACACTGAAGCTTTCTTT. Protein product: CASSLNRPTGGGNTEAFF.

This clonotype has just a few counts. The rearrangement joins TRBV6-2 or TRBV6-3 to TRBJ1-2; TRBD1 is a possible D gene (5 bases). Germline CDR1 and CDR2: MNHEY and SVGEGT. V lost 6 bases and J 7 bases, leaving 15 bases between the germline ends. This CDR3 is built from 13 residues. This CDR3 is CASRPTGGAGYTF. The DNA of the CDR3 is TGTGCCAGCAGACCTACAGGAGGCGCTGGCTACACCTTC.

This sequence joins TRBV12-3 or TRBV12-4 and TRBJ2-3; the D call may be TRBD1 or TRBD2 (6 bases each). Between the trimmed V and J ends, which lost 7 bases and 4 bases, there was a span of 18 bases. The CDR3 length is 15 residues. The CDR3 sequence is CASILAAGGADTQYF. The CDR3 coding sequence is TGTGCCAGCATCCTGGCGGCCGGGGGCGCAGATACGCAGTATTTT.

The V call is TRBV2, the J call TRBJ2-6; D is possibly TRBD1 or TRBD2 (5 bases each). The V gene's germline CDR1 is SNHLY and CDR2 FYNNEI. Trimming removed 7 bases from V and 10 bases from J, with 11 bases in between. The CDR3 is made up of 12 amino acids. The CDR3, as DNA: TGTGCCAGCAATCCAGGGAGTAACGTCCTGACTTTC. Translated, it gives CASNPGSNVLTF.

In this sample, this clonotype turned up once. V is TRBV7-2 and J is TRBJ1-4; TRBD1 might be the D (6 bases). Germline V CDR1 and CDR2: SGHTA, FQGNSA. V was pared by 5 bases and J by 5 bases, with 21 bases between. This CDR3 has 17 amino acids. DNA for the CDR3: TGTGCCAGCAGCGTTTCAAGAACTTGGACAGAGAATGAAAAACTGTTTTTT. Protein: CASSVSRTWTENEKLFF.

The chain combines TRBV6-2 or TRBV6-3 with TRBJ2-7; 9 positions match TRBD1. This CDR3 contains 13 residues. Unmatched junction bases numbered 5, after V lost 6 bases and J lost 5 bases. Germline loops: CDR1 MNHEY, CDR2 SVGEGT. The CDR3 DNA reads TGTGCCAGCAGGCCAACAGGGGGCGACGAGCAGTACTTC. Translated: CASRPTGGDEQYF.

J is TRBJ1-1 and V is TRBV12-3 or TRBV12-4; weak D call: TRBD1 (5 bases). This CDR3 contains 13 residues. V was clipped by 5 bases and J by 11 bases, with 18 bases between them. DNA of the CDR3: TGTGCCAGCAGTCCGTCTACAGGCGTAGGCGCTTTCTTT. Translation gives CASSPSTGVGAFF.

This clonotype was counted only a few times. V usage is TRBV9 and J usage is TRBJ2-1; 9 nucleotides align to TRBD1. The CDR3 runs 15 residues. Losses at the gene ends were 4 bases for V and 5 bases for J; bases not matched to a gene: 7. CDR1 SGDLS and CDR2 YYNGEE come from the germline V gene. This CDR3 reads CASSIHRGLNNEQFF. As DNA, the CDR3 is TGTGCCAGCAGCATCCACAGGGGGCTTAACAATGAGCAGTTCTTC.

This clonotype was observed a single time. The chain uses TRBV12-3 or TRBV12-4 and TRBJ1-3, with 8 bases fitting TRBD1. This CDR3 comprises 15 residues. The V segment lost 6 bases and the J segment 3 bases; nucleotides outside the gene matches: 7. CDR3 protein: CASSPTDRDGNTIYF. The DNA of the CDR3 is TGTGCCAGCAGCCCCACGGACAGGGATGGAAACACCATATATTTT.

This clonotype was observed once. This chain links TRBV5-5 with TRBJ1-2, with a weak D call TRBD1 (6 bases). The CDR3 is 12 amino acids. Per germline, CDR1 SGHKS and CDR2 YYEKEE (reference sequence). V was cut by 1 base and J by 10 bases, with 11 bases left in between. This chain's CDR3 is CASSLPGVDYTF. The CDR3 DNA is TGTGCCAGCAGCTTGCCAGGGGTGGACTACACCTTC.

To note about this clonotype: The junction shows a germline mismatch at one end, possibly a read error. The rearrangement links TRBV5-1 to TRBJ2-1; no reliable D call. The CDR3 sequence is 15 residues long. Germline lookup yields CDR1 SGHRS and CDR2 YFSETQ. The CDR3 nucleotides read TGCGCCAGCAGCTTGGGGAGCATCTCCTACAATGGGCAGTTCTTC. Translating it yields CASSLGSISYNGQFF.

The chain combines TRBV7-2 with TRBJ2-7; TRBD2 is a possible D gene (5 bases). Trimming pared 1 base from V and 0 bases from J, leaving 13 bases between. The CDR3 sequence is 16 residues long. Germline V lookup: CDR1 SGHTA, CDR2 FQGNSA. CDR3 sequence reads: CASSLEAGRSSYEQYF. The CDR3, as DNA: TGTGCCAGCAGCTTAGAGGCGGGTAGGAGCTCCTACGAGCAGTACTTC.

The chain carries TRBV20-1 and TRBJ1-4; a weak D match, TRBD1 (5 bases). V was cut by 0 bases and J by 1 base, with 12 bases left in between. Germline CDR1 reads DFQATT; CDR2 reads SNEGSKA (reference sequence). CDR3 length: 16 residues. The CDR3 here is CSARDYQGGTNEKLFF. The CDR3 nucleotides read TGCAGTGCTAGAGATTACCAGGGCGGAACTAATGAAAAACTGTTTTTT.

CDR3 nucleotide sequence: TGTGCCATCAGTGAGTCGGACTGGGGGGGAAAAATGAACACTGAAGCTTTCTTT. This codes for CAISESDWGGKMNTEAFF. V and J are TRBV10-3 and TRBJ1-1, with D perhaps TRBD1 (5 bases). Trimming removed 0 bases from V and 0 bases from J, with 17 bases in between. Germline CDR1 and CDR2: ENHRY and SYGVKD. This CDR3 contains 18 residues.

This clonotype was seen more than once but under ten times. This sequence joins TRBV29-1 and TRBJ1-1; D remains ambiguous. The CDR3 is 13 residues long. The germline gives CDR1 SQVTM, CDR2 ANQGSEA. Trimming shortened V by 3 bases and J by 1 base, and 9 bases separated the two germline ends. The DNA of the CDR3 is TGCAGCGTTGAGGTTCCAGGGAACACTGAAGCTTTCTTT. Translated, it gives CSVEVPGNTEAFF.

The table lists this clonotype with a few counts. DNA of the CDR3: TGCGCCAGCAGTGAGTGGGGGGATAGCACAGATACGCAGTATTTT. Protein sequence: CASSEWGDSTDTQYF. This chain links TRBV10-1 with TRBJ2-3, with D maybe TRBD2 (6 bases). CDR3 length: 15 residues. Germline-derived CDR1 and CDR2 are WNHNN and SYGVQD (reference sequence). Between the trimmed V and J ends, which lost 1 base and 0 bases, there was a span of 8 bases.

The chain has TRBV7-3 and TRBJ2-1; 10 bases fit TRBD1. Per germline, CDR1 SGHTA and CDR2 FQGTGA. Trimming took 5 bases from V and 5 from J; bases not matched to a gene: 6. The CDR3 totals 15 residues. For the CDR3, the DNA is TGTGCCAGCAGCCGGGACAGGGGAGGTAACAATGAGCAGTTCTTC. The encoded protein is CASSRDRGGNNEQFF.

The chain couples TRBV20-1 to TRBJ2-1; 12 nucleotides line up with TRBD2. V gave up 6 bases and J gave up 0 bases; unmatched junction bases: 12. This CDR3 comprises 18 residues. The germline V gene encodes CDR1 DFQATT and CDR2 SNEGSKA (reference sequence). In DNA form, the CDR3 reads TGCAGTGCAACGACTAGCGGGAGCGGGATTAGCTCCTACAATGAGCAGTTCTTC. The encoded protein is CSATTSGSGISSYNEQFF.

This clonotype was picked up one time. The V and J genes are TRBV7-2 and TRBJ1-5, with 7 bases lining up with TRBD1. The germline V gene encodes CDR1 SGHTA and CDR2 FQGNSA. The CDR3 runs 15 residues. Trimming took 5 bases from V and 4 from J; bases not matched to a gene: 8. This CDR3 is CASSKQQGLNQPQHF. CDR3 bases: TGTGCCAGCAGCAAGCAACAGGGGCTAAATCAGCCCCAGCATTTT.

Comments on this clonotype: The junction departs from germline at one end; a sequencing error may be responsible. The V call is TRBV12-3 or TRBV12-4, the J call TRBJ2-2, with TRBD1 matching 10 bases. There are 15 residues in the CDR3. CDR3 DNA: TGTGCCAGCACCGCGGACAGGGGGAACATCGGGGAGCTGTTTTTT. It encodes CASTADRGNIGELFF.

This clonotype was recorded a few times. The chain couples TRBV20-1 to TRBJ2-1; 11 bases agree with TRBD2. The J segment lost 1 base and the V segment lost 2 bases, leaving 1 base of the junction unmatched. In germline, CDR1 is DFQATT, CDR2 SNEGSKA (reference sequence). The CDR3 has 15 amino acids. CDR3 sequence: CSARPSGGSYNEQFF. The DNA for the CDR3 is TGCAGTGCTAGACCTAGCGGGGGGTCCTACAATGAGCAGTTCTTC.

Regarding this clonotype: The junction departs from germline at one end; a sequencing error may be responsible. V is TRBV6-6 and J is TRBJ2-1, with 10 bases aligning to TRBD2. The CDR3 consists of 14 residues. The germline CDR1 and CDR2 sequences are MNHNY and SVGAGI (reference sequence). CDR3 residues: CAGSYLAGANEQFF. The DNA of the CDR3 is TGTGCCGGCAGTTACCTAGCGGGGGCCAATGAGCAGTTCTTC.

The chain uses TRBV11-2 and TRBJ2-3; D gene uncertain. Germline-derived CDR1 and CDR2 are SGHAT and FQNNGV. The CDR3 is 15 residues long. Deletions cut 0 bases from V and 3 bases from J, with 10 bases between. CDR3 region: CASSLDGSYTDTQYF. In DNA, the CDR3 is TGTGCCAGCAGCTTAGATGGATCTTATACAGATACGCAGTATTTT.

The genes are TRBV20-1 and TRBJ2-4; unclear D gene. This CDR3 spans 15 amino acids. Germline V gene data show CDR1 as DFQATT and CDR2 as SNEGSKA (reference sequence). Trimming took off 7 bases at V and 0 bases at J, with 16 bases between the two ends. In nucleotides, the CDR3 is TGCAGTGTGCCGGCGCAGCCCTTAGCCAAAAACATTCAGTACTTC. Its translation: CSVPAQPLAKNIQYF.